The sequence of this T cell receptor beta chain was determined in a study of blood T cell repertoires in COVID-19. Across the whole study: COVID-19 samples, acute and convalescent, were from the United States, Italy and Spain.

Only in-frame clones appear in the TCRdb table, and some are missing; sequencing was by immunoSEQ multiplex PCR. The sample yields more than 300,000 clones, more than 75% seen once. This clone was counted a single time. Germline CDR1 is SGHRS and CDR2 is YFSETQ. This CDR3 is 17 amino acids long. Trimming at V came to 3 bases and at J to 2 bases, leaving 9 bases not matched to a gene. The chain recombines TRBV5-1 with TRBJ2-7; 12 bases map to TRBD2. Sequencing was carried out using PBMCs or T cells enriched from blood (not recorded which). The TCR originated in a woman in her late teens or twenties who had recovered from COVID-19. The CDR3 nucleotides are TGCGCCAGCAGCTCGCACCCACTAGCGGGAGGTGCCTACGAGCAGTACTTC. Translation: CASSSHPLAGGAYEQYF.